The present T cell receptor (beta chain) was sequenced within a study of CD8+ T cells in alopecia areata (dated by TCRdb to 2017 to 2018). Background on the whole study: The treated patients took part in an open-label pilot trial in which moderate-to-severe alopecia areata was treated with oral tofacitinib at 5 to 10 mg twice daily. Scalp tissue and sorted CD4+ and CD8+ peripheral blood T cells from patchy and totalis/universalis alopecia areata patients and from healthy controls were covered by human TCRbeta sequencing. RNA came from the PAXgene miRNA kit for fixed scalp, the miRNeasy kit for PBMCs, and the RNeasy kit for mouse skin. To study T cell clonal expansion in alopecia areata, the researchers applied high-throughput TCRbeta sequencing to both the C3H/HeJ mouse model and human patients. Tofacitinib was administered for 6 to 18 months, and 6 months of follow-up off drug were then conducted to assess delayed response and recurrence. immunoSEQ multiplex PCR using 35 Vbeta forward primers and 13 Jbeta reverse primers was used to amplify TCRbeta CDR3 regions. Tofacitinib-treated patients had biopsies at baseline and at 4 and 24 weeks of treatment, with a later scalp biopsy in several patients. Scalp clonality was compared across normal scalp (n=4), patchy alopecia areata scalp (n=8), and alopecia totalis/universalis scalp (n=8).

The time point label, read with the paper, signifies: baseline before oral tofacitinib. Lesional scalp punch biopsies and peripheral blood were collected from alopecia areata patients. PBMCs were separated by density centrifugation and stained for CD3, CD4 and CD8, after which CD4+ and CD8+ T cells were sorted on a FACSAria. On the study overall, not on this receptor specifically: Lesional scalp, especially in alopecia totalis/universalis, showed higher clonality and more expanded CD8+ clones than normal scalp, suggesting antigenic drive. Scalp TCR repertoire analysis is complicated because resident alphabeta T cells in normal human skin are also sequenced, whereas mouse skin is dominated by gammadelta T cells. TCR sequences shared between patients were less clear than in mice, possibly partly because of HLA diversity in the patient population.

The CDR3 contains 15 residues, cysteine and phenylalanine counted. Only the CDR3 portion is preserved as DNA: 45 bases, with reading frame beginning at the first base. CDR1 is given as SEHNR and CDR2 as FQNEAQ, both from the germline V gene (reference sequence). To prepare the library, the immunoSEQ multiplex PCR assay was applied. RNA was extracted from all samples and reverse transcribed into cDNA, which served as template for TCR sequencing. First-strand cDNA was synthesized using SuperScript III with a 2:1 mix of oligo-dT and random hexamers. A synthetic immune receptor repertoire was used to gauge amplification bias, and whatever bias remained was removed computationally. The study's own analysis went as follows. Raw reads were preprocessed to remove errors, and CDR3 was defined by IMGT conventions from the conserved cysteine to phenylalanine. Clonality was computed by normalizing Shannon entropy by log2 of the number of productive unique TCRs and subtracting the result from 1. Scalp TCRbeta sequences were cross-referenced with sorted blood CD4 and CD8 repertoires so that the CD4 or CD8 identity of scalp clones could be inferred. TCRdb carries this immuneACCESS record with in-frame sequences only. Its versions omit some clonotypes, under half of them owing to an unresolved V gene in the studies checked, with the rest unexplained. That table is the source of V, J and clone size, and D and trimming were worked out from the DNA. The sample profile shows roughly 130,000 clones; 45% to 65% of them were found once. About 4.9% of the sample lies in the top ten.

This clone came up a few times. Which antigen it targets is not known. An end of the junction does not agree with germline; a read error may underlie this. Distinct nucleotide sequences in the sample also encode this CDR3. The rearrangement joined TRBV7-9 to TRBJ1-5; the junction holds 7 bases that match TRBD1. Sample: CD4+ T cells sorted from blood, taken at week 0. The receptor comes from a human donor with alopecia areata. The CDR3 here reads CASSVGTASNQPQHF. The DNA sequence is given as TGCGCCAGCAGCGTTGGGACAGCTAGCAATCAGCCCCAGCATTTT.